Reported below is one T cell receptor beta chain. Its antigen target is currently unknown. No quality values exist for individual bases; no much larger clone is one base distant. This record comes from a study of OX40 agonist ivuxolimab in advanced cancers. Broadly, across the study: Ivuxolimab was an agonistic, fully human IgG2 monoclonal antibody directed against OX40 (CD134), a costimulatory receptor. Peripheral TCRbeta sequencing was intended to test whether TCR sequence diversity was altered and clonal T-cell expansion was caused by ivuxolimab. Partial responses were achieved by three dose-escalation patients, of whom one had hepatocellular carcinoma and two had cutaneous melanoma. A male proportion of under 85% and a mean age of roughly 55 years, ranging from 23 to 79, were recorded for the dose-escalation cohort. The paper covers the monotherapy dose-escalation part of the phase I ivuxolimab trial, which included N ≈ 57 patients. Prior anti-PD-1, anti-PD-L1 or anti-CTLA-4 therapy was permitted, and checkpoint inhibitors had been received by roughly two fifths of dose-escalation patients. Intravenous ivuxolimab was administered to patients every 2 weeks at six dose levels: 0.01, 0.1, 0.3, 1.5, 3 and 10 mg/kg. Of the roughly 51 dose-escalation patients, hepatocellular carcinoma was present in approximately 20, melanoma in approximately 15, renal cell carcinoma in 9 and head and neck cancer in 9.

For sequencing of the TCRbeta CDR3 region, genomic DNA was extracted from the sorted cells. TCRbeta CDR3 regions were sequenced using the immunoSEQ Assay. The immuneACCESS repertoire file appears here via TCRdb, limited to in-frame rearrangements. These files lack a portion of the clones; in checked studies, under half of the deficit traces to unresolved V genes, and the cause of the others is not known. The sample table contains some 49,000 clones; only one count was recorded for approximately 91% of them. 52% of the sample is in the top ten clones. The paper as a whole reports these results and caveats: Low levels of normalized T-cell clonal expansion were also seen in some patients who did not respond. Which antigens the clonally expanded peripheral T cells were specific for was not determined. In the 0.1-3.0 mg/kg groups, partial responders were among the patients with the lowest normalized peripheral clonal expansion, particularly in CD8+ T cells. At doses from 0.1 to 3.0 mg/kg, clonal expansion was seen in both CD4+ and CD8+ blood T cells between baseline and week 6. After ivuxolimab, expanded clones were on average more numerous among CD8+ T cells than among CD4+ T cells.

From V the trimming removes 3 bases and from J it removes 3 bases, while the gene matches leave 6 bases of the junction unaccounted for. From the cysteine up to the phenylalanine, the CDR3 has a length of 15 residues. Only CDR3 DNA is held: 45 bases, read in frame from base 1. As encoded in the germline V gene, CDR1 is KGHSH while CDR2 is LQKENI. The trial excluded patients who had a history of autoimmune disease or were on systemic immunosuppression. Peripheral blood for TCR sequencing was collected from all dose cohorts at baseline, on cycle 4 day 1, and on cycle 7 day 1. The samples were taken from a phase I, first-in-human, multicenter, open-label dose-escalation trial of ivuxolimab. Adults with locally advanced or metastatic head and neck squamous cell, hepatocellular, melanoma or renal cell carcinoma were enrolled in the trial. CD4+ and CD8+ T cells were sorted separately from peripheral blood before TCR sequencing.

The TCR sequence derives from an adult with an advanced solid tumor such as melanoma, head and neck, liver or kidney cancer. In this chain, TRBV18 is recombined with TRBJ1-2, with TRBD1 identical over 8 junction bases. The sample here was CD4+ or CD8+ T cells sorted from blood, taken in a trial of the OX40 agonist ivuxolimab. In nucleotides, the sequence is TGTGCCAGCTCACCGCGGACAGGGTGGGACTATGGCTACACCTTC. Its protein reads: CASSPRTGWDYGYTF.